The following is a TCR beta chain sequence with its context. The sample belongs to a study of blood T cell repertoires in COVID-19. Overall study context: T cells, B-cell-depleted T cells, or PBMCs supplied cDNA or gDNA.

The V and J ends lost 4 bases and 1 base, in that order; junction bases with no gene match: 6. This CDR3 contains 15 residues. Germline V CDR1 and CDR2: LGHNA, YNFKEQ. Individuals aged roughly 18 to 90 years were recruited from about two dozen US areas. Cohort allocation depended upon clinical history that participants reported. As processed by the authors: Reference gene primer amplification in the assay estimated nucleated cell counts. Data came from immunoSEQ multiplex PCR; TCRdb stores just in-frame clones and leaves some out. From that table come the V and J calls and clone size; the DNA was used to work out D and trimming. The table includes a few hundred thousand clones, around 87% detected once.

J is TRBJ1-2 and V is TRBV4-2; 7 bases fit TRBD1. Sequencing was done on a sample of PBMCs or T cells enriched from blood (not recorded which). The clonotype comes from a woman aged 50 to 65 who had recovered from COVID-19. The CDR3, as DNA: TGTGCCAGCAGCCCGGGACAGACCGATAACTATGGCTACACCTTC. It translates to CASSPGQTDNYGYTF.